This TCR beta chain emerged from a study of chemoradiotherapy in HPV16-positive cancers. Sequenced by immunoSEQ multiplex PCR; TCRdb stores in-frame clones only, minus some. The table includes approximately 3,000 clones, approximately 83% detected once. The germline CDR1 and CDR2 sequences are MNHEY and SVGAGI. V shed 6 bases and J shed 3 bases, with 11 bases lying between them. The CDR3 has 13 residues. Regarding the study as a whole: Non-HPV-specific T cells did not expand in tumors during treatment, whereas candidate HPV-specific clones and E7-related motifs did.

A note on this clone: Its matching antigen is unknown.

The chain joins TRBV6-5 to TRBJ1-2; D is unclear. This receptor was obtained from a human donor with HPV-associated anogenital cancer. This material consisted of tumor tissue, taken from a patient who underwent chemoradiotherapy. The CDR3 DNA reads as TGTGCCAGCAGCACCGACGGGGACTATGGCTACACCTTC. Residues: CASSTDGDYGYTF.